This record covers a single T cell receptor beta chain. This sample was included in a study of CD8 T cells in Susac syndrome. The germline V and J ends were trimmed by 8 bases and 5 bases, with 12 bases remaining between them. Germline V gene lookup returns CDR1 DFQATT and CDR2 SNEGSKA (reference sequence). There are 11 residues in the CDR3. With random hexamers, about 0.45 to 1 ug RNA was reverse transcribed. One entry per CDR3 protein, called by TCRdb with MiXCR from the immunoSEQ multiplex PCR reads. The sample carries 100,000 to 150,000 distinct CDR3 sequences, approximately 94% recorded once. Sequencing used CD4+ T cells from PBMCs. J is TRBJ2-5 and V is TRBV20-1, with D perhaps being TRBD1 or TRBD2 (6 bases each). The TCR comes from a human donor with multiple sclerosis. In DNA, the CDR3 is TGCAGTACTCCGGGGGCTGAGACCCAGTACTTC. This sequence encodes CSTPGAETQYF.